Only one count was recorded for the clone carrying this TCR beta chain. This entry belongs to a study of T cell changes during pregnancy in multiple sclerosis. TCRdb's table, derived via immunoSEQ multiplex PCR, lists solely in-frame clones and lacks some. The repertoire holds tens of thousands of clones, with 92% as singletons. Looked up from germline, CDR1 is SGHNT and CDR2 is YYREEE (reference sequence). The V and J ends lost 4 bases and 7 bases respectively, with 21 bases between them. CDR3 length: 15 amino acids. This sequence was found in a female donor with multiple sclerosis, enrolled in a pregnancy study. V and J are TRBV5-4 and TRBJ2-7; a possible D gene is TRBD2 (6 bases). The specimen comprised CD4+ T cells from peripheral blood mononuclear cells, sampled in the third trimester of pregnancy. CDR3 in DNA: TGTGCCAGCAGCCAAGTCAGCGGGCCCCTGGGGGAGCAGTACTTC. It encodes CASSQVSGPLGEQYF.